Below are 12 T cell receptor beta chains sequenced from a single sample in a study of post-analysis software for immune sequencing data. Study-level findings and limits: Included in a set of roughly five TRBV segments more frequent in patients than controls were TRBV5-6, TRBV5-1 and TRBV20-1.

Built from TCR beta cDNA, the libraries had unique molecular identifiers in them. Each CDR3 protein gets one entry after TCRdb re-called the PCR reads with MiXCR. The table shows some 690,000 distinct CDR3 sequences, with roughly 30% occurring only once. No cognate antigen is known for these TCRs. Source material: blood. Every receptor here comes from a girl aged 10-17 years with multiple sclerosis.

The V and J genes are TRBV20-1 and TRBJ2-7; 11 bases match TRBD2. The end of the DNA is better explained by TRBJ2-5, so the J call may be wrong. Germline CDR1 reads DFQATT; CDR2 reads SNEGSKA (reference sequence). The CDR3 spans 19 residues. DNA for the CDR3: TGCAGTGCTAGCCCCCGGTTCGATAATAGCGGGGGGGCGCGGGAGACCCAGTACTTC. This codes for CSASPRFDNSGGARETQYF.

As for this clonotype: The junction does not match germline at one end; this may be a read error. V is TRBV10-3 and J is TRBJ2-1; D uncertain. The CDR3 length is 15 residues. Germline V gene data show CDR1 as ENHRY and CDR2 as SYGVKD. The CDR3 DNA is TGTGCCATCAGGGACCCGGGCGGCACCTACAATGAGCGGTTCTTC. This sequence encodes CAIRDPGGTYNERFF.

This clonotype was counted between two and nine times. The chain uses TRBV18 and TRBJ2-1, with TRBD2 matching over 7 bases. Germline trimming cut 5 bases from V and 9 bases from J; bases unmatched to any gene: 13. The CDR3 is made up of 15 amino acids. The germline CDR1 and CDR2 sequences are KGHSH and LQKENI. The CDR3 DNA reads TGTGCCAGCTCATCTTCGGCGGCGGGAGCTTCTGAGCAGTTCTTC. This translates into CASSSSAAGASEQFF. Drawing the rest from reference TRBV18 and TRBJ2-1, the complete variable domain is NAGVMQNPRHLVRRRGQEARLRCSPMKGHSHVYWYRQLPEEGLKFMVYLQKENIIDESGMPKERFSAEFPKEGPSILRIQQVVRGDSAAYFCASSSSAAGASEQFFGPGTRLTVL.

This chain links TRBV6-5 with TRBJ2-5, with D perhaps TRBD1 (6 bases). Trimming left V 6 bases short and J 11 bases short, with 19 bases between. This CDR3 has 13 amino acids. CDR1 is MNHEY and CDR2 is SVGAGI in the germline V gene. CDR3 nucleotide sequence: TGTGCCAGCAGAAGGACAGCCGGATATGAGCAGTACTTC. Its translation is CASRRTAGYEQYF.

This clonotype occurred a few times. The chain combines TRBV4-1 with TRBJ2-1; the match to TRBD2 covers 10 bases. This CDR3 has 17 residues. The ends lost 3 bases at V and 0 bases at J; junction bases unmatched: 5. CDR1 and CDR2 from the germline V gene are MGHRA and YSYEKL. The CDR3 sequence: CASSHPSGGSSYNEQFF. The CDR3, as DNA: TGCGCCAGCAGCCATCCTAGCGGGGGAAGCTCCTACAATGAGCAGTTCTTC.

The chain has TRBV4-1 and TRBJ1-1; D call uncertain. Germline V gene data show CDR1 as MGHRA and CDR2 as YSYEKL. Trimming shortened V by 4 bases and J by 6 bases, and 9 bases separated the two germline ends. This CDR3 spans 12 amino acids. CDR3 DNA: TGCGCCAGCAGCCGGGCGGGCGCTGAAGCTTTCTTT. Its protein product is CASSRAGAEAFF.

V and J are TRBV2 and TRBJ2-1, with TRBD2 as a possible D gene (6 bases). CDR1 and CDR2 from the germline V gene are SNHLY and FYNNEI. V was pared by 1 base and J by 6 bases, with 13 bases between. There are 15 residues in the CDR3. The CDR3: CASSEVGQGGNEQFF. DNA of the CDR3: TGTGCCAGCAGTGAAGTCGGGCAGGGAGGCAATGAGCAGTTCTTC.

This clonotype was detected ten times or more. The chain combines TRBV12-3 or TRBV12-4 with TRBJ1-2; D ambiguous. The CDR3 runs to 12 residues. With 5 bases removed from V and 5 bases from J, the gap between germline ends came to 9 bases. The DNA for the CDR3 is TGTGCCAGCAGTCCCAGCGGGTATGGCTACACCTTC. It specifies CASSPSGYGYTF.

The table lists this clonotype with a few counts. The chain links TRBV7-2 to TRBJ2-7; perhaps D is TRBD1 or TRBD2 (5 bases each). V lost 4 bases, J lost 3 bases, and 16 bases lay in between. The V gene's germline CDR1 is SGHTA and CDR2 FQGNSA. The CDR3 spans 15 residues. CDR3 loop: CASSSGAAINYEQYF. Written as DNA, the CDR3 is TGTGCCAGCAGCTCCGGGGCAGCGATTAACTACGAGCAGTACTTC.

This clonotype was observed a handful of times. This chain uses TRBV20-1 with TRBJ1-6, with TRBD1 matching 7 bases. There are 16 residues in the CDR3. Germline-derived CDR1 and CDR2 are DFQATT and SNEGSKA (reference sequence). Unmatched junction bases numbered 9, after V lost 3 bases and J lost 4 bases. The CDR3 reads CSARAGTEVYNSPLHF. Here the CDR3 DNA reads TGCAGTGCTAGGGCCGGGACAGAAGTTTATAATTCACCCCTCCACTTT.

The chain is built from TRBV5-1 and TRBJ2-5, with unresolved D. Trimming pared 3 bases from V and 1 base from J, leaving 13 bases between. This CDR3 has 15 residues. Germline lookup yields CDR1 SGHRS and CDR2 YFSETQ. CDR3 coding DNA: TGCGCCAGCAGCTGGAAATCCGGGTCCCAAGAGACCCAGTACTTC. The encoded protein is CASSWKSGSQETQYF.

This clonotype was observed a handful of times. The V gene is TRBV27, the J gene TRBJ2-7, with D possibly matching TRBD1 (5 bases). Trimming stripped 0 bases from V and 1 base from J, with 16 bases between. CDR3 length: 17 residues. Per the germline V gene, CDR1 is MNHEY and CDR2 is SMNVEV (reference sequence). The CDR3 here is CASSLSFGHQASYEQYF. The CDR3, as DNA: TGTGCCAGCAGTTTATCTTTTGGACATCAAGCTTCCTACGAGCAGTACTTC.